A selection of T cell receptor beta chains follows, all from one sample in a study of blood T cell repertoires in COVID-19. Profiling relied on immunoSEQ multiplex PCR, and the TCRdb table lists in-frame clones only, not all of them. This sample has roughly 99,000 clones, with just over 85% found just once. Sequencing was done on a sample of peripheral blood. All receptors come from a man in his fifties with COVID-19, enrolled during active disease. Each CDR3 is given with its conserved first and last residue. D genes are given only for firm matches. Rows may omit the clone size; those that give it use once, few, many or a size class.

v_call	clone_size	j_call	d_call	cdr3_nt	cdr3_aa
TRBV18	NA	TRBJ1-1	NA	TGTGCCAGCTCACCACCGGCACGCCGTAACACTGAAGCTTTCTTT	CASSPPARRNTEAFF
TRBV11-3	NA	TRBJ1-6	NA	TGTGCCAGCAGCTTAGATAGCCGGCCTAATTCACCCCTCCACTTT	CASSLDSRPNSPLHF
TRBV28	NA	TRBJ1-2	TRBD1	TGTGCCAGCAGTGCTCCCGGGACAGGGGATGGCTACACCTTC	CASSAPGTGDGYTF
TRBV27	NA	TRBJ2-1	NA	TGTGCCAGCAGTGATACAGGGCGGAATGAGCAGTTCTTC	CASSDTGRNEQFF
TRBV11-2	NA	TRBJ1-2	NA	TGTGCCAGCAGCTTAGGACAGACGTCTATAGCTGGCTACACCTTC	CASSLGQTSIAGYTF
TRBV5-4	NA	TRBJ1-3	TRBD1	TGTGCCAGCAGCATCCGGGACAGGGGGTCTGGAAACACCATATATTTT	CASSIRDRGSGNTIYF
TRBV24-1	NA	TRBJ1-4	NA	TGTGCCACCAGTGCGGGGGGTGAAAAACTGTTTTTT	CATSAGGEKLFF
TRBV24-1	NA	TRBJ1-5	NA	TGTGCCACCAGTGATCGAACCAGTAGCAATCAGCCCCAGCATTTT	CATSDRTSSNQPQHF
TRBV4-1	few	TRBJ1-1	TRBD1	TGCGCCAGCAGCCAAGGCTCCGGGACAGGGGTCACTGAAGCTTTCTTT	CASSQGSGTGVTEAFF
TRBV7-2	NA	TRBJ2-1	NA	TGTGCCAGCAGCTTCAACAGGGACAATGAGCAGTTCTTC	CASSFNRDNEQFF
TRBV11-2	NA	TRBJ2-3	TRBD1	TGTGCCAGCAGCTCCGACAGGGGCCCAGATACGCAGTATTTT	CASSSDRGPDTQYF
TRBV20-1	NA	TRBJ2-3	NA	TGCAGTGCTAGTAACTTGCGGGATACGCAGTATTTT	CSASNLRDTQYF
TRBV6-1	NA	TRBJ1-4	NA	TGTGCCAGCTCACCCGGGGGGGGCACGGTGGAACTGTTTTTT	CASSPGGGTVELFF
TRBV7-2	NA	TRBJ1-1	NA	TGTGCCAGCAGCCGGGGCACTGAAGCTTTCTTT	CASSRGTEAFF
TRBV7-2	NA	TRBJ2-5	TRBD2	TGTGCCAGCAGCTCTACCGGGACTAGCGGGGAGACCCAGTACTTC	CASSSTGTSGETQYF
TRBV5-1	once	TRBJ1-2	NA	TGCGCCAGCAGCTTTAGGCAGGAGGCGAACTATGGCTACACCTTC	CASSFRQEANYGYTF
TRBV14	NA	TRBJ2-1	TRBD2	TGTGCCAGCAGCCAAGATTCTAGCGGGGGGAGCTCCTACAATGAGCAGTTCTTC	CASSQDSSGGSSYNEQFF
TRBV28	NA	TRBJ1-3	NA	TGTGCCAGCAGTACAGGGTTTGGGCCAAACTCTGGAAACACCATATATTTT	CASSTGFGPNSGNTIYF
TRBV3-1/TRBV3-2	medium-sized	TRBJ2-7	NA	TGTGCCAGCAGCCAAGCATTGGGGCTAAGCTCCTACGAGCAGTACTTC	CASSQALGLSSYEQYF
TRBV6-2/TRBV6-3	NA	TRBJ1-5	TRBD1	TGTGCCAGCAGTTACCCGAGGGACAGGGGCAATCAGCCCCAGCATTTT	CASSYPRDRGNQPQHF
TRBV15	NA	TRBJ1-2	NA	TGTGCCACCAGCAGTACAGGGAACTATGGCTACACCTTC	CATSSTGNYGYTF
TRBV9	NA	TRBJ1-3	NA	TGTGCCAGCAGCGTAGGAGCAGGGACTGGAAACACCATATATTTT	CASSVGAGTGNTIYF
TRBV19	NA	TRBJ1-5	NA	TGTGCCAGTAGTATATTGAGTCAGCCCCAGCATTTT	CASSILSQPQHF
TRBV2	NA	TRBJ2-1	NA	TGTGCCAGCCTCGGCGGGATACTGGAGTTCTTC	CASLGGILEFF
TRBV19	NA	TRBJ1-5	TRBD1	TGTGCCAGTAGTCCGCACCCAGGCAGGGGGCCTCAGCCCCAGCATTTT	CASSPHPGRGPQPQHF
TRBV27	NA	TRBJ1-2	NA	TGTGCCAGCAGTTCCGGGACAAGTTATGGCTACACCTTC	CASSSGTSYGYTF
TRBV4-3	NA	TRBJ1-2	TRBD1	TGCGCCAGCAGCCCTACCGACAGGGTTTGGAATGGCTACACCTTC	CASSPTDRVWNGYTF
TRBV30	NA	TRBJ2-5	TRBD2	TGTGCCTGGAGTGGCCTAGCGGGGGCCCGACAAGAGACCCAGTACTTC	CAWSGLAGARQETQYF
TRBV7-9	NA	TRBJ2-2	NA	TGTGCCAGCTGGTTCCTAGCGTCTACAGGGGAGCTGTTTTTT	CASWFLASTGELFF
TRBV2	NA	TRBJ1-4	NA	TGTGCCAGCAGTGGTCCCGGAAGAGACGGGGAAAAACTGTTTTTT	CASSGPGRDGEKLFF
TRBV10-3	NA	TRBJ2-3	TRBD1	TGTGCCATCAGTGAGATAGGACAGGGCTCGAGGGATACGCAGTATTTT	CAISEIGQGSRDTQYF
TRBV7-9	NA	TRBJ1-1	TRBD1	TGTGCCAGCAGCATATTACAGGGGGCCACTGAAGCTTTCTTT	CASSILQGATEAFF
TRBV10-2	NA	TRBJ1-5	TRBD1	TGCGCCAGCAGTGACCCCGGGACAGGGTATAGCAATCAGCCCCAGCATTTT	CASSDPGTGYSNQPQHF
TRBV14	NA	TRBJ2-6	TRBD1	TGTGCCAGCAGCCGCCATACAGGGGAACCTGGGGCCAACGTCCTGACTTTC	CASSRHTGEPGANVLTF
TRBV3-1/TRBV3-2	once	TRBJ1-5	NA	TGTGCCAGCAGCCCCCCCGGCAGGGGTCAGCCCCAGCATTTT	CASSPPGRGQPQHF
TRBV28	NA	TRBJ2-5	TRBD2	TGTGCCAGCAGTTTCGGGGCAGCGGGGGGCCAAGAGACCCAGTACTTC	CASSFGAAGGQETQYF
TRBV5-5	NA	TRBJ1-2	TRBD1	TGTGCCAGCAGCTTTCCAGGGGGTAACTATGGCTACACCTTC	CASSFPGGNYGYTF
TRBV6-5	NA	TRBJ2-7	NA	TGTGCCAGCAGTTACGGAGACAGATCCTACGAGCAGTACTTC	CASSYGDRSYEQYF
TRBV4-2	NA	TRBJ2-2	NA	TGTGCCAGCAGCCAAGTAGGGCTAGCTCAGACCGGGGAGCTGTTTTTT	CASSQVGLAQTGELFF
TRBV7-9	NA	TRBJ1-1	NA	TGTGCCAGCACCCAGCTGGACACCTTGAACACTGAAGCTTTCTTT	CASTQLDTLNTEAFF
TRBV6-5	NA	TRBJ1-3	NA	TGTGCCAGCAGGACAGATTACTCTGGAAACACCATATATTTT	CASRTDYSGNTIYF
TRBV9	NA	TRBJ2-7	TRBD1	TGTGCCAGCAGCGTTGGACAGGGACCCTACGAGCAGTACTTC	CASSVGQGPYEQYF
TRBV28	NA	TRBJ1-5	NA	TGTGCCAGCAATGCAGGGTATAGCAATCAGCCCCAGCATTTT	CASNAGYSNQPQHF
TRBV5-4	NA	TRBJ1-2	TRBD1	TGTGCCAGCACCCCAACCAGGGGGAACTATGGCTACACCTTC	CASTPTRGNYGYTF
TRBV30	NA	TRBJ1-2	TRBD1	TGTGCCTGGGGGACAGGGGTCGGCTACACCTTC	CAWGTGVGYTF
TRBV25-1	NA	TRBJ1-2	TRBD1	TGTGCCAGCAGTGCCCACCCAGGGGGAGCTAACTATGGCTACACCTTC	CASSAHPGGANYGYTF
TRBV12-3/TRBV12-4	NA	TRBJ1-5	NA	TGTGCCAGCACTCCGGGGGGCAATCAGCCCCAGCATTTT	CASTPGGNQPQHF
TRBV9	NA	TRBJ2-3	NA	TGTGCCAGCAGCGACCCTAGTTCCACAGATACGCAGTATTTT	CASSDPSSTDTQYF
TRBV7-9	NA	TRBJ1-3	NA	TGTGCCAGCAGCTTAAGGAGCTCTGGAAACACCATATATTTT	CASSLRSSGNTIYF
TRBV18	NA	TRBJ1-5	NA	TGTGCCAGCTCACCCGGACAAAATAATCAGCCCCAGCATTTT	CASSPGQNNQPQHF
TRBV5-1	NA	TRBJ2-7	NA	TGCGCCAGCAGCCCCCAGGGTGGAGAGCAGTACTTC	CASSPQGGEQYF
TRBV10-3	NA	TRBJ1-2	TRBD1	TGTGCCATCAAGGTTTCGCCCGCAGGGGGCAGCTATGGCTACACCTTC	CAIKVSPAGGSYGYTF
TRBV4-1	NA	TRBJ2-7	NA	TGCGCCAGCAGCCTTGGTGCAGGAGGGAGCTCCTACGAGCAGTACTTC	CASSLGAGGSSYEQYF